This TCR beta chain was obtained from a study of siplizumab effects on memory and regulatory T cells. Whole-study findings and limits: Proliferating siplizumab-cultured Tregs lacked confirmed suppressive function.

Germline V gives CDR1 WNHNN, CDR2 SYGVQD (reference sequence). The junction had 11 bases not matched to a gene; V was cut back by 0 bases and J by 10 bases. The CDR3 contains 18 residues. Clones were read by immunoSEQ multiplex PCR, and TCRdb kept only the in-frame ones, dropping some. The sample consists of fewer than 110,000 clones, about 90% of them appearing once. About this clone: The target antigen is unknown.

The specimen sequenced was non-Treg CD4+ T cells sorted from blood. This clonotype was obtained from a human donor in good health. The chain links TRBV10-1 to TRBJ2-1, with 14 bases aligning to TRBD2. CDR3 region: CASSESRPGLAGVQEQFF. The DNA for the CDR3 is TGCGCCAGCAGTGAGTCGAGACCGGGACTAGCGGGAGTACAGGAGCAGTTCTTC.